This T cell receptor beta chain derives from a study of a mutant IDH1 vaccine in newly diagnosed glioma. Profiling relied on immunoSEQ multiplex PCR, and the TCRdb table lists in-frame clones only, not all of them. Of under 50,000 clones listed, 88% are singletons. The CDR3 has 14 residues. V lost 7 bases and J lost 4; bases outside the gene matches: 9. Germline CDR1 SNHLY, CDR2 FYNNEI. Time point here: week 35, safety follow-up. Each dose delivered 300 ug of mutant IDH1 20-mer peptide subcutaneously with imiquimod. A few counts support this clone. Its specificity is unknown. Sample: PBMCs, taken from a glioma patient whose treatment included an IDH1 peptide vaccine. The rearrangement uses TRBV2 and TRBJ2-7; 8 nucleotides match TRBD2. The TCR originated in a woman aged 40 to 55 with glioma. The CDR3 spells CASIREGLRYEQYF. The CDR3 region has the DNA TGTGCCAGCATTCGGGAGGGCCTTCGATACGAGCAGTACTTC. Full variable domain (outside the CDR3, taken from reference TRBV2 and TRBJ2-7): EPEVTQTPSHQVTQMGQEVILRCVPISNHLYFYWYRQILGQKVEFLVSFYNNEISEKSEIFDDQFSVERPDGSNFTLKIRSTKLEDSAMYFCASIREGLRYEQYFGPGTRLTVT.